The 5 T cell receptor beta chains below all came from one sample that was sequenced in a study of T-cell memory formation after mild COVID-19. TCRdb recomputed calls from the 5' RACE reads with MiXCR, one row per CDR3 protein. The sample lists 150,000 to 200,000 distinct CDR3 sequences, around a tenth seen once, with 3% to 4% in the top ten. The specimen was PBMCs or a T cell subset sorted from them (not recorded which). All receptors derive from a man between 18 and 29 years old who had mild COVID-19 (a few samples of this study predate the infection). Cell type and time point are not known.

In this sample, this clonotype turned up a few times. The V and J genes are TRBV5-1 and TRBJ2-1; 8 bases agree with TRBD2. Germline values: CDR1 SGHRS, CDR2 YFSETQ. V was pared by 2 bases and J by 5 bases, with 3 bases of the junction left unmatched. The CDR3 sequence is 14 residues long. CDR3 protein: CASSFGGGNNEQFF. DNA of the CDR3: TGCGCCAGCAGCTTCGGGGGGGGGAACAATGAGCAGTTCTTC.

The genes are TRBV7-2 and TRBJ2-7; D assignment may be TRBD1 or TRBD2 (5 bases each). Trimming took 0 bases from V and 0 from J, leaving 12 bases between them. Germline V gene sequence: CDR1 SGHTA, CDR2 FQGNSA. This CDR3 region has 16 residues. In DNA form, the CDR3 reads TGTGCCAGCAGCTTAGCACCAGGGAGTAGCTCCTACGAGCAGTACTTC. This codes for CASSLAPGSSSYEQYF.

This clonotype showed up just a few times. The chain carries TRBV6-4 and TRBJ2-3, with D possibly matching TRBD2 (6 bases). Trimming removed 8 bases at V and 2 bases at J, with 11 bases between. There are 13 residues in the CDR3. CDR1 MRHNA and CDR2 SNTAGT come from the germline V gene. CDR3 sequence: CASAREHTDTQYF. The CDR3 coding sequence is TGTGCCAGCGCCCGGGAGCACACAGATACGCAGTATTTT.

The table lists this clonotype with a few counts. The genes are TRBV5-1 and TRBJ1-1; no definite D call. The CDR3 has 14 residues. V was pared by 6 bases and J by 0 bases, with 12 bases between. The germline CDR1 and CDR2 sequences are SGHRS and YFSETQ. CDR3 DNA sequence: TGCGCCAGCAAACCTGACAAGCTGAACACTGAAGCTTTCTTT. Translating it yields CASKPDKLNTEAFF.

The chain has TRBV6-6 and TRBJ2-3; 11 bases are a match to TRBD1. Germline CDR1 reads MNHNY; CDR2 reads SVGAGI (reference sequence). The junction had 12 bases not matched to a gene; V was cut back by 6 bases and J by 10 bases. The CDR3 extends over 15 amino acids. For the CDR3, the DNA is TGTGCCAGCAGCTGGCCGGGACAGGGGGTCTGGGCGCAGTATTTT. Translation gives CASSWPGQGVWAQYF.